This TCR beta chain originates from a study of post-analysis software for immune sequencing data. General study findings and limits: Batch-matched samples strongly co-clustered by F measure. Among four to six TRBV segments more frequent in patients than controls were TRBV5-6, TRBV5-1 and TRBV20-1.

Carried by the TCR beta cDNA libraries were unique molecular identifiers. Roughly 510,000 cDNA molecules were recovered from an input of about 0.85 to 11 million T cells. TCRdb re-derived calls from the PCR reads in MiXCR, one entry per CDR3 protein. In the table there are roughly 870,000 distinct CDR3 sequences, around 53% of which are singletons. Notes on this clonotype: The antigen is undetermined.

CDR3 length: 14 residues. Per germline, CDR1 MNHEY and CDR2 SVGAGI. Trimming pared 2 bases from V and 3 bases from J, leaving 11 bases between. V gene TRBV6-5 combines with J gene TRBJ2-7; weak D call: TRBD2 (5 bases). The specimen was blood. The sequence was obtained from a girl aged 5-17 years with multiple sclerosis. The CDR3 sequence is CASSYEGSFYEQYF. Here the CDR3 DNA reads TGTGCCAGCAGTTACGAGGGCAGCTTCTACGAGCAGTACTTC.